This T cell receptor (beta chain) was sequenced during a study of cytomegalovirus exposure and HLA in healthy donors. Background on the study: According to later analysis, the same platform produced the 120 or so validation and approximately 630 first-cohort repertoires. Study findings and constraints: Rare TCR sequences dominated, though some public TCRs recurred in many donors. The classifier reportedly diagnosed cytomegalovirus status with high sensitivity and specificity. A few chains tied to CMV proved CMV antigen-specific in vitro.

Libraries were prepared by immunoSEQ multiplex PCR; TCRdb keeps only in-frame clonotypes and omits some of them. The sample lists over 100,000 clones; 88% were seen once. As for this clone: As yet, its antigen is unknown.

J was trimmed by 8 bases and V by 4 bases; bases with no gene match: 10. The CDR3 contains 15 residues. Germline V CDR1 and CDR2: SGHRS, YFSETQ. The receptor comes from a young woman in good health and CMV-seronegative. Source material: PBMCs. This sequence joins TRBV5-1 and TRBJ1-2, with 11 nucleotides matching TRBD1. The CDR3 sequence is CASSPLGQGAQGYTF. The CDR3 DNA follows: TGCGCCAGCAGCCCCCTAGGACAGGGGGCTCAAGGCTACACCTTC.